This entry lists 18 T cell receptor beta chains sequenced from one sample in a study of regulatory T cells in long-lasting Graves disease. In building TCR beta libraries, iRepertoire HTBI primers were used together with Arm-PCR of CDR3 regions. TCRdb reanalysed the multiplex PCR reads using MiXCR and keeps one entry per CDR3 protein. Among approximately 470,000 distinct CDR3 sequences listed, around 15% were seen once. Noted time point: newly diagnosed GD, antithyroid drugs for less than 3 months. Extracted RNA from PBMCs served as the source of the TCR library. These records were also assigned to another study, of T cells in Graves' hyperthyroidism and ophthalmopathy.

The sequencing here drew on peripheral blood mononuclear cells (PBMCs), taken at new diagnosis, from a patient treated with antithyroid drugs. Every receptor here comes from a middle-aged man with Graves disease.

This clonotype appeared many times. The gene calls are TRBV10-3 and TRBJ2-3, with 10 bases that match TRBD2. V lost 10 bases and J lost 4; bases outside the gene matches: 11. Germline V lookup: CDR1 ENHRY, CDR2 SYGVKD. CDR3 length equals 15 residues. The CDR3 sequence is CASNLLAGTSDTQYF. CDR3 sequence (DNA): TGTGCCAGTAACCTACTAGCGGGAACATCAGATACGCAGTATTTT.

This clonotype was seen many times. The V gene is TRBV9, the J gene TRBJ2-3, with D maybe TRBD2 (6 bases). The V gene's germline CDR1 is SGDLS and CDR2 YYNGEE. The V gene lost 2 bases and the J gene lost 4 bases, with 17 bases spanning the gap. This CDR3 region has 16 residues. CDR3: CASSVYDGGIPDTQYF. As DNA, the CDR3 is TGTGCCAGCAGCGTCTATGATGGAGGGATACCAGATACGCAGTATTTT.

Judged by abundance, this clonotype is medium-sized. V and J are TRBV7-8 and TRBJ2-7; TRBD2 is a possible D gene (5 bases). The CDR3 is 14 amino acids. V was trimmed by 3 bases and J by 3 bases, leaving 12 bases between them. The germline gives CDR1 SGHVS, CDR2 FQNEAQ. CDR3 sequence (DNA): TGTGCCAGCAGCTTCGGAGACGGGAACTACGAGCAGTACTTC. Translating gives CASSFGDGNYEQYF.

This clonotype was seen repeatedly, ten times or more. The chain employs TRBV7-2 and TRBJ2-4; TRBD2 matches at 7 bases. With 4 bases clipped from V and 10 bases from J, the junction kept 7 bases outside the gene matches. Per the germline V gene, CDR1 is SGHTA and CDR2 is FQGNSA. This CDR3 is built from 13 residues. CDR3 sequence reads: CASSSGGGTIQYF. CDR3 sequence (DNA): TGTGCCAGCAGCTCGGGCGGGGGTACAATTCAGTACTTC.

In this sample, this clonotype turned up many times. The chain employs TRBV12-3 or TRBV12-4 and TRBJ2-1, with D possibly called TRBD1 or TRBD2 (5 bases each). V lost 3 bases to trimming and J lost 15 bases, with 21 bases between them. The CDR3 covers 14 residues. The CDR3 nucleotides read TGTGCCAGCAGTTTTTGGCGGGTAGATAGGGGACGGTTCTTC. It translates to CASSFWRVDRGRFF.

The chain carries TRBV6-2 or TRBV6-3 and TRBJ2-7; D perhaps matches TRBD1 (6 bases). The J call may not be correct, given that the DNA end is closer to TRBJ2-1. Germline V CDR1 and CDR2: MNHEY, SVGEGT. The CDR3 is 13 amino acids. As DNA, the CDR3 is TGTGCCAGCAGTTACTCGAGGGGGTACGAGCAGTTCTTC. The encoded protein is CASSYSRGYEQFF.

This clonotype was recorded at least ten times. CDR3 loop: CASRRTGSSGANVLTF. The CDR3 DNA reads as TGTGCCAGCAGACGGACAGGCTCCTCTGGGGCCAACGTCCTGACTTTC. The genes are TRBV12-3 or TRBV12-4 and TRBJ2-6, with 7 bases matching TRBD1. V was pared by 6 bases and J by 0 bases, with 5 bases of the junction left unmatched. This CDR3 is built from 16 residues.

This clonotype was recorded many times. The V call is TRBV20-1, the J call TRBJ2-5, with 8 bases aligning to TRBD1. Per the germline V gene, CDR1 is DFQATT and CDR2 is SNEGSKA (reference sequence). The ends lost 6 bases at V and 3 bases at J; junction bases unmatched: 3. The CDR3 sequence is 12 residues long. The DNA for the CDR3 is TGCAGTGCCACACAGGGGGAAGAGACCCAGTACTTC. This translates into CSATQGEETQYF.

This clonotype was observed at least ten times. The chain combines TRBV3-1 with TRBJ2-2, with 9 positions matching TRBD2. The CDR3 spans 16 residues. Germline loops: CDR1 LGHDT, CDR2 YNNKEL (reference sequence). The ends lost 3 bases at V and 4 bases at J; junction bases unmatched: 6. The CDR3 region has the DNA TGTGCCAGCAGCCAGGGTAGCGGGAGAATCACCGGGGAGCTGTTTTTT. Its translation is CASSQGSGRITGELFF.

V gene TRBV29-1 combines with J gene TRBJ2-7; D ambiguous. Germline CDR1 is SQVTM and CDR2 is ANQGSEA. The V gene lost 7 bases and the J gene lost 2 bases, with 18 bases spanning the gap. The length of the CDR3 is 14 residues. CDR3 nucleotides: TGCAGCGCCGCTGCATCTCCCTGGGCCTACGAGCAGTACTTC. Its translation: CSAAASPWAYEQYF.

This clonotype was seen ten or more times. DNA for the CDR3: TGTGCCAGCAGCTCCCCGGGGGGAGGGGGAGTCTATGGCTACACCTTC. It encodes CASSSPGGGGVYGYTF. V usage is TRBV7-9 and J usage is TRBJ1-2, with D perhaps TRBD1 (6 bases). The CDR3 loop spans 16 amino acids. Germline V CDR1 and CDR2: SEHNR, FQNEAQ (reference sequence). V was trimmed by 4 bases and J by 4 bases, leaving 19 bases between them.

The chain uses TRBV30 and TRBJ2-3; no clear D. The V and J ends lost 3 bases and 6 bases respectively, with 10 bases between them. The CDR3 totals 12 residues. Germline CDR1 reads GTSNPN; CDR2 reads SVGIG (reference sequence). The DNA of the CDR3 is TGTGCCTGGAGCCCCGCCGCTGATACGCAGTATTTT. Translating it yields CAWSPAADTQYF.

This clonotype was observed many times. The chain recombines TRBV12-3 or TRBV12-4 with TRBJ2-2; 10 positions match TRBD1. Trimming cost V 3 bases and J 3 bases; bases outside gene matches: 1. CDR3 size: 15 residues. CDR3 sequence: CASSFGTGDTGELFF. The CDR3 DNA sequence: TGTGCCAGCAGTTTCGGGACAGGGGACACCGGGGAGCTGTTTTTT.

The J gene is TRBJ2-1, the V gene TRBV19, with D unclear. Germline V gene lookup returns CDR1 LNHDA and CDR2 SQIVND (reference sequence). The CDR3 loop spans 15 amino acids. Trimming shortened V by 3 bases and J by 5 bases, and 14 bases separated the two germline ends. CDR3 sequence reads: CASSILELGHNEQFF. The CDR3 nucleotides read TGTGCCAGTAGTATCCTTGAGTTGGGCCACAATGAGCAGTTCTTC.

In its sample, this clonotype was seen many times. This sequence joins TRBV6-1 and TRBJ2-7, with D possibly matching TRBD2 (6 bases). This CDR3 contains 14 residues. CDR1 is MNHNS, CDR2 SASEGT, per germline. The V and J ends lost 5 bases and 6 bases respectively, with 17 bases between them. The CDR3: CASSPLATAGEQYF. The CDR3 DNA is TGTGCCAGCAGTCCCCTAGCGACAGCGGGCGAGCAGTACTTC.

This clonotype was counted many times. This chain's CDR3 is CASSFLFSEAFF. In DNA, the CDR3 is TGTGCCAGCAGTTTTCTGTTTTCGGAAGCTTTCTTT. This chain joins TRBV12-3 or TRBV12-4 and TRBJ1-1; unclear D gene. V gave up 3 bases and J gave up 8 bases, with 10 bases separating them. CDR3 length equals 12 residues.

The rearrangement uses TRBV5-1 and TRBJ2-3, with unresolved D. The CDR3 runs to 15 residues. Germline lookup yields CDR1 SGHRS and CDR2 YFSETQ. Trimming stripped 0 bases from V and 4 bases from J, with 12 bases between. CDR3 DNA sequence: TGCGCCAGCAGCTTGGCCGCGACTTCCGCAGATACGCAGTATTTT. This encodes CASSLAATSADTQYF.

The J gene is TRBJ2-7, the V gene TRBV7-2, with D tentatively TRBD1 (6 bases). V lost 0 bases and J 3 bases, leaving 18 bases between the germline ends. CDR3 length: 17 residues. The germline V gene encodes CDR1 SGHTA and CDR2 FQGNSA. The CDR3: CASSLAGFGTPLYEQYF. CDR3 nucleotide sequence: TGTGCCAGCAGCTTAGCGGGTTTCGGGACACCTCTCTACGAGCAGTACTTC.